The 17 T cell receptor beta chains below come from one sample, sequenced in a study of blood T cell repertoires in COVID-19. TCRdb's copy holds only in-frame clones and misses some; the assay was immunoSEQ multiplex PCR. The sample contains roughly 150,000 clones, approximately 73% of which appear only once. Sequenced sample: peripheral blood. The receptor source for this set is a woman aged 80 or older with acute or convalescent COVID-19.

The chain links TRBV6-1 to TRBJ2-7, with 9 bases identical to TRBD2. Looked up from germline, CDR1 is MNHNS and CDR2 is SASEGT. The V gene end was trimmed by 8 bases and the J gene end by 7 bases; junction bases not matched to a gene: 15. This CDR3 is 15 amino acids long. CDR3 in DNA: TGTGCCAGCTGGGCGGGAGGGCCTGCTTTGTGGGAGCAGTACTTC. Translating it yields CASWAGGPALWEQYF.

The V call is TRBV9, the J call TRBJ2-5, with TRBD2 identical over 7 bases. Germline V gives CDR1 SGDLS, CDR2 YYNGEE. J was trimmed by 7 bases and V by 3 bases; bases with no gene match: 12. CDR3 size: 15 residues. The CDR3 sequence: CASSGVRGGSGTQYF. In DNA form, the CDR3 reads TGTGCCAGCAGCGGAGTGAGGGGCGGGAGTGGGACCCAGTACTTC. The full variable domain, in which reference TRBV9 and TRBJ2-5 provide the parts outside the CDR3, is DSGVTQTPKHLITATGQRVTLRCSPRSGDLSVYWYQQSLDQGLQFLIQYYNGEERAKGNILERFSAQQFPDLHSELNLSSLELGDSALYFCASSGVRGGSGTQYFGPGTRLLVL.

The chain uses TRBV9 and TRBJ2-6; 12 bases map to TRBD1. Germline trimming cut 4 bases from V and 3 bases from J; bases unmatched to any gene: 5. The CDR3 length is 17 residues. Germline lookup yields CDR1 SGDLS and CDR2 YYNGEE. The CDR3 sequence: CASSPGQGAGGANVLTF. The DNA for the CDR3 is TGTGCCAGCAGCCCGGGACAGGGGGCGGGTGGGGCCAACGTCCTGACTTTC.

The rearrangement uses TRBV4-3 and TRBJ2-2; TRBD1 matches 7 bases. The CDR3 loop spans 17 amino acids. Germline CDR1 is LGHNA and CDR2 is YSLEER. V dropped 0 bases and J dropped 5; count of bases not matched to a gene: 9. This CDR3 reads CASSQDFGQGVTGELFF. CDR3 sequence (DNA): TGCGCCAGCAGCCAAGATTTTGGTCAGGGGGTTACCGGGGAGCTGTTTTTT.

The table lists this clone with a count of one. The chain combines TRBV7-3 with TRBJ2-7, with 7 bases that match TRBD1. The V segment lost 7 bases and the J segment 7 bases; nucleotides outside the gene matches: 16. Looked up from germline, CDR1 is SGHTA and CDR2 is FQGTGA. The CDR3 runs 15 residues. CDR3 in amino acids: CASTDSEGASREQYF. CDR3 coding DNA: TGTGCCAGCACCGACTCCGAGGGGGCCTCCAGGGAGCAGTACTTC.

J is TRBJ1-2 and V is TRBV7-8; D gene unclear. Germline V gene data show CDR1 as SGHVS and CDR2 as FQNEAQ. V lost 4 bases to trimming and J lost 2 bases, with 11 bases between them. The CDR3 totals 14 residues. The CDR3 nucleotides read TGTGCCAGCAGCTCCCAAATTGTCAACTATGGCTACACCTTC. Protein: CASSSQIVNYGYTF.

The J gene is TRBJ1-4, the V gene TRBV7-9; 9 nucleotides align to TRBD1. From germline, CDR1 is SEHNR and CDR2 FQNEAQ (reference sequence). The V gene end was trimmed by 2 bases and the J gene end by 8 bases; junction bases not matched to a gene: 9. The CDR3 contains 16 residues. CDR3 sequence (DNA): TGTGCCAGCAGCTTACCCAGCCGGGACAGGGACGAAAAACTGTTTTTT. Amino acids: CASSLPSRDRDEKLFF.

The chain is built from TRBV3-1 (or the pseudogene TRBV3-2) and TRBJ1-1; D remains unclear. V lost 1 base, J lost 0 bases, and 12 bases lay in between. The CDR3 contains 16 residues. Germline V gives CDR1 LGHDT, CDR2 YNNKEL (reference sequence). Here the CDR3 reads CASSQGTGSLNTEAFF. The CDR3, as DNA: TGTGCCAGCAGCCAAGGAACGGGTAGCTTGAACACTGAAGCTTTCTTT.

The sample holds a few counts of this clone. This chain links TRBV14 with TRBJ1-1; D may be TRBD1 (6 bases). Germline CDR1 SGHDN, CDR2 FVKESK. The length of the CDR3 is 15 residues. Trimming took off 0 bases at V and 3 bases at J, with 11 bases between the two ends. CDR3 bases: TGTGCCAGCAGCCAAGACTTCAGGGGCGACACTGAAGCTTTCTTT. Translated, it gives CASSQDFRGDTEAFF.

J is TRBJ2-6 and V is TRBV19; 8 bases match TRBD1. V trimming: 3 bases; J trimming: 4 bases; junction bases outside the gene matches: 8. CDR1 LNHDA and CDR2 SQIVND come from the germline V gene (reference sequence). The CDR3 sequence is 17 residues long. CDR3 region: CASSISGTGYGANVLTF. For the CDR3, the DNA is TGTGCCAGTAGTATCTCCGGGACAGGATACGGGGCCAACGTCCTGACTTTC.

The V gene is TRBV7-2, the J gene TRBJ1-1; TRBD1 is a possible D gene (6 bases). Germline lookup yields CDR1 SGHTA and CDR2 FQGNSA. CDR3 size: 14 residues. V lost 7 bases and J lost 2, with 14 bases in between. In DNA, the CDR3 is TGTGCCAGCAACACCCGGGGGGCTAACACTGAAGCTTTCTTT. Amino acid sequence: CASNTRGANTEAFF.

V and J are TRBV30 and TRBJ2-6; a weak D match, TRBD1 (6 bases). The CDR3 runs 13 residues. Germline V gene lookup returns CDR1 GTSNPN and CDR2 SVGIG (reference sequence). Trimming left V 5 bases short and J 4 bases short, with 9 bases between. The CDR3 protein is CAWGTSGANVLTF. The CDR3 bases are TGTGCCTGGGGGACATCCGGGGCCAACGTCCTGACTTTC.

The genes are TRBV5-8 and TRBJ2-2, with TRBD1 matching 10 bases. CDR1 and CDR2 from the germline V gene are SGHTS and YDEGEE. The ends lost 3 bases at V and 7 bases at J; junction bases unmatched: 6. The CDR3 length is 15 residues. The CDR3 spells CASSSDRGFYGELFF. CDR3 sequence (DNA): TGTGCCAGCAGCTCGGACAGGGGGTTCTACGGGGAGCTGTTTTTT.

This chain joins TRBV2 and TRBJ1-5, with D maybe TRBD1 (6 bases). This CDR3 spans 15 amino acids. Germline V CDR1 and CDR2: SNHLY, FYNNEI. Trimming took 4 bases from V and 0 from J, leaving 10 bases between them. The CDR3 DNA reads as TGTGCCAGCAGTGGAGGGGGATCTAGCAATCAGCCCCAGCATTTT. Protein: CASSGGGSSNQPQHF.

This clone appeared a few times. The chain links TRBV30 to TRBJ1-2; 11 bases align to TRBD1. The CDR3 loop spans 15 amino acids. Germline V gene sequence: CDR1 GTSNPN, CDR2 SVGIG (reference sequence). The V segment lost 1 base and the J segment 7 bases; nucleotides outside the gene matches: 8. CDR3: CAWSGKDRGRRGYTF. The DNA of the CDR3 is TGTGCCTGGAGTGGCAAGGACAGGGGGCGCCGTGGCTACACCTTC. The whole variable domain, remainder taken from reference TRBV30 and TRBJ1-2, is SQTIHQWPATLVQPVGSPLSLECTVEGTSNPNLYWYRQAAGRGLQLLFYSVGIGQISSEVPQNLSASRPQDRQFILSSKKLLLSDSGFYLCAWSGKDRGRRGYTFGSGTRLTVV.

This sequence joins TRBV5-1 and TRBJ2-3; D is possibly TRBD2 (7 bases). The CDR3 spans 15 residues. Per germline, CDR1 SGHRS and CDR2 YFSETQ. V lost 0 bases, J lost 3 bases, and 11 bases lay in between. Here the CDR3 DNA reads TGCGCCAGCAGCTTGGACGGGGGGCAAACAGATACGCAGTATTTT. Amino acid sequence: CASSLDGGQTDTQYF.

This clone was seen only a few times. The V call is TRBV19, the J call TRBJ2-3, with TRBD2 identical over 11 bases. J was trimmed by 4 bases and V by 7 bases; bases with no gene match: 7. This CDR3 contains 15 residues. From germline, CDR1 is LNHDA and CDR2 SQIVND (reference sequence). This CDR3 is CASTPTSGAADTQYF. The CDR3 region has the DNA TGTGCCAGTACACCGACTAGCGGGGCCGCAGATACGCAGTATTTT. The complete variable domain, with remaining parts taken from reference TRBV19 and TRBJ2-3, reads DGGITQSPKYLFRKEGQNVTLSCEQNLNHDAMYWYRQDPGQGLRLIYYSQIVNDFQKGDIAEGYSVSREKKESFPLTVTSAQKNPTAFYLCASTPTSGAADTQYFGPGTRLTVL.